Described below is a single TCR beta chain sequence and its context. The antigen is undetermined. The sample belongs to a study of T cell responses to AZD1222 COVID-19 vaccine. Broader study findings: The repertoires were collected only after the peak T cell response. White British people made up most donors, females outnumbered males, and clonal diversity was possibly underestimated.

Method: immunoSEQ multiplex PCR; TCRdb's copy keeps in-frame clones and lacks some. The sample carries 65,000 to 95,000 clones, 92% recorded once. This CDR3 region has 14 residues. Trimming shortened V by 1 base and J by 7 bases, and 8 bases separated the two germline ends. CDR1 and CDR2 from the germline V gene are LGHDT and YNNKEL (reference sequence). The sample here was peripheral blood, taken on day 0 of MenACWY control vaccination. The chain recombines TRBV3-1 (or the pseudogene TRBV3-2) with TRBJ1-6, with D unclear. The sequence derives from an adult in good health. The CDR3 spells CASSQVSGNSPLHF. The CDR3 coding sequence is TGTGCCAGCAGCCAAGTATCCGGGAATTCACCCCTCCACTTT.